What follows are 17 T cell receptor beta chains derived from one specimen sequenced in a study of blood T cell repertoires in COVID-19. Sequencing used immunoSEQ multiplex PCR; TCRdb keeps in-frame clones, though not all of them. The profile shows roughly 40,000 clones, about 70% of them singletons. Sequenced input: peripheral blood. The receptor source for this set is a man of 80 years or more with acute or convalescent COVID-19.

The CDR3, as DNA: TGTGCCACCAGCAGACAGGGGCGGGAGACCCAGTACTTC. Translating it yields CATSRQGRETQYF. The J gene is TRBJ2-5, the V gene TRBV15; possibly TRBD1 for D (6 bases). V shed 2 bases and J shed 5 bases, with 9 bases lying between them. CDR1 is LNHNV, CDR2 YYDKDF, per germline (reference sequence). The CDR3 is 13 amino acids.

V and J are TRBV10-3 and TRBJ1-4; D remains unclear. The CDR3 has 13 residues. Per the germline V gene, CDR1 is ENHRY and CDR2 is SYGVKD. V was trimmed by 10 bases and J by 5 bases, leaving 14 bases between them. CDR3 nucleotides: TGTGCCACACTAAACTCACCAAATGAAAAACTGTTTTTT. It codes for CATLNSPNEKLFF.

The V gene is TRBV4-1, the J gene TRBJ1-1; unclear D gene. This CDR3 is built from 16 residues. Trimming took off 7 bases at V and 1 base at J, with 19 bases between the two ends. CDR1 and CDR2 from the germline V gene are MGHRA and YSYEKL. The CDR3 DNA reads TGCGCCAGCACCGAAGAGGAGGGCAGGAGGAACACTGAAGCTTTCTTT. Its translation is CASTEEEGRRNTEAFF.

The chain is built from TRBV30 and TRBJ1-3, with D possibly TRBD1 on 6 matching bases. Trimming left V 6 bases short and J 1 base short, with 13 bases between. Germline V lookup: CDR1 GTSNPN, CDR2 SVGIG (reference sequence). The CDR3 consists of 14 residues. For the CDR3, the DNA is TGTGCCTGCAGGGGATCCGCTTCTGGAAACACCATATATTTT. This translates into CACRGSASGNTIYF.

The chain couples TRBV13 to TRBJ2-1; D gene ambiguous. This CDR3 is 12 amino acids long. The V end lost 2 bases, the J end lost 9 bases, and 8 bases lay between the germline ends. From germline, CDR1 is PRHDT and CDR2 FYEKMQ (reference sequence). The CDR3 protein is CASSLSGREQFF. For the CDR3, the DNA is TGTGCCAGCAGCTTAAGTGGGCGTGAGCAGTTCTTC.

This clone has only a few counts. The J gene is TRBJ2-4, the V gene TRBV28, with TRBD1 matching over 9 bases. The CDR3 runs 16 residues. From germline, CDR1 is MDHEN and CDR2 SYDVKM. Trimming removed 2 bases from V and 3 bases from J; junction bases left unmatched: 5. DNA of the CDR3: TGTGCCAGCAGTTTAACCGGGACAGGGCTCAAAAACATTCAGTACTTC. It yields the protein CASSLTGTGLKNIQYF.

This clone was detected only a few times. CDR3 DNA: TGTGCCAGCAGTCGCTCTGGGGCCAACGTCCTGACTTTC. Its protein is CASSRSGANVLTF. This sequence joins TRBV11-3 and TRBJ2-6; unclear D gene. Trimming cost V 6 bases and J 0 bases, with 3 bases left between them. Germline V gives CDR1 SGHNT, CDR2 YENEEA. The CDR3 runs 13 residues.

The rearrangement joins TRBV15 to TRBJ2-2; 8 nucleotides agree with TRBD1. V was pared by 3 bases and J by 0 bases, with 3 bases of the junction left unmatched. The CDR3 is 16 amino acids. Germline loops: CDR1 LNHNV, CDR2 YYDKDF (reference sequence). DNA for the CDR3: TGTGCCACCAGCAGGGGGACAGGACCGAACACCGGGGAGCTGTTTTTT. This codes for CATSRGTGPNTGELFF.

This clone was seen more than once but under ten times. V and J are TRBV10-1 and TRBJ1-6; unclear D gene. This CDR3 has 14 residues. Trimming cost V 7 bases and J 10 bases, with 17 bases left between them. Germline assignment: CDR1 WNHNN and CDR2 SYGVQD (reference sequence). CDR3: CASIPVASSSPLHF. CDR3 nucleotides: TGCGCCAGCATCCCTGTGGCCTCCTCCTCACCCCTCCACTTT.

This clone was seen only a few times. In DNA, the CDR3 is TGCGCCAGCAGCCATGGGACTAGCGGAAACTACGAGCAGTACTTC. Residues: CASSHGTSGNYEQYF. The V call is TRBV4-1, the J call TRBJ2-7; 11 bases fit TRBD2. CDR3 length equals 15 residues. Germline CDR1 reads MGHRA; CDR2 reads YSYEKL. After removal of 3 bases from V and 3 bases from J, the junction contained 4 bases not matched to a gene.

V usage is TRBV2 and J usage is TRBJ2-1; a weak D match, TRBD2 (7 bases). This CDR3 comprises 14 residues. The germline CDR1 and CDR2 sequences are SNHLY and FYNNEI. V was trimmed by 6 bases and J by 6 bases, leaving 15 bases between them. Here the CDR3 reads CASSGGQSRNEQFF. The CDR3 coding sequence is TGTGCCAGCAGCGGGGGGCAGAGCCGCAATGAGCAGTTCTTC.

The chain uses TRBV28 and TRBJ1-4, with D possibly matching TRBD1 (6 bases). V was cut by 6 bases and J by 5 bases, with 13 bases left in between. Germline V gives CDR1 MDHEN, CDR2 SYDVKM. This CDR3 contains 14 residues. CDR3: CASSRGGINEKLFF. The CDR3 coding sequence is TGTGCCAGCAGCCGCGGGGGCATAAATGAAAAACTGTTTTTT.

This chain uses TRBV9 with TRBJ2-1; weak D call: TRBD2 (6 bases). The CDR3 covers 15 residues. Germline V CDR1 and CDR2: SGDLS, YYNGEE. V was trimmed by 5 bases and J by 11 bases, leaving 23 bases between them. CDR3 protein: CASSVFELAGNKQFF. CDR3 DNA: TGTGCCAGCAGTGTTTTCGAACTAGCAGGAAATAAGCAGTTCTTC.

This sequence joins TRBV10-3 and TRBJ1-2; D might be TRBD1 (5 bases). The germline V gene has CDR1 ENHRY and CDR2 SYGVKD. The length of the CDR3 is 13 residues. V was shortened by 10 bases and J by 6 bases, with 18 bases between the two germline ends. The CDR3 nucleotides are TGTGCCACCCAAGGGGTTGCGGGGAATGGCTACACCTTC. This encodes CATQGVAGNGYTF.

V usage is TRBV5-6 and J usage is TRBJ2-7, with a possible D match to TRBD1 (7 bases). The germline CDR1 and CDR2 sequences are SGHDT and YYEEEE. CDR3 length equals 13 residues. Trimming removed 9 bases from V and 3 bases from J, with 16 bases in between. CDR3: CATLKQGGYEQYF. The DNA of the CDR3 is TGTGCCACCCTAAAGCAGGGGGGCTACGAGCAGTACTTC.

This chain uses TRBV7-3 with TRBJ2-5; 8 bases are shared with TRBD2. V trimming: 5 bases; J trimming: 5 bases; junction bases outside the gene matches: 7. From germline, CDR1 is SGHTA and CDR2 FQGTGA. The CDR3 is 14 residues long. The CDR3 here is CASSRSGGGETQYF. The CDR3 DNA reads as TGTGCCAGCAGCCGGAGCGGGGGTGGGGAGACCCAGTACTTC.

By share, this clone ranks as medium-sized (0.01 to 0.1%). This chain connects TRBV28 to TRBJ1-2; D ambiguous. The CDR3 consists of 13 residues. V was trimmed by 6 bases and J by 6 bases, leaving 14 bases between them. CDR1 MDHEN and CDR2 SYDVKM come from the germline V gene. CDR3 in DNA: TGTGCCAGCAGGCCTATATCTACCGATGGCTACACCTTC. Encoded protein: CASRPISTDGYTF.